These 26 T cell receptor beta chains were sequenced from one sample in a study of cytomegalovirus exposure and HLA in healthy donors. PCR was performed using 60 Vbeta and 13 Jbeta primers. Measured with immunoSEQ multiplex PCR; TCRdb has only the in-frame clones, and not every one. In the table there are 100,000 to 140,000 clones, about 84% of which are singletons. Sequencing input: PBMCs. The receptor source for this set is a man aged 30 to 39 in good health and CMV-seronegative.

The V and J genes are TRBV9 and TRBJ1-1; no clear D gene. Germline-derived CDR1 and CDR2 are SGDLS and YYNGEE. This CDR3 contains 13 residues. The germline V and J ends were trimmed by 3 bases and 6 bases, with 12 bases remaining between them. CDR3 nucleotide sequence: TGTGCCAGCAGCGCTCGCCCGGTCGCTGAAGCTTTCTTT. It translates to CASSARPVAEAFF.

The chain has TRBV30 and TRBJ2-5; TRBD1 aligns across 11 bases. The J segment lost 4 bases and the V segment lost 8 bases, leaving 6 bases of the junction unmatched. The CDR3 sequence is 13 residues long. Germline assignment: CDR1 GTSNPN and CDR2 SVGIG (reference sequence). DNA of the CDR3: TGTGCCGGTAGGACAGGGGGCAGAGAGACCCAGTACTTC. It codes for CAGRTGGRETQYF.

The CDR3 loop is CASSLGGGAKINSPLHF. The CDR3 DNA reads as TGTGCCAGCAGCTTGGGCGGAGGGGCTAAAATAAACTCACCCCTCCACTTT. This sequence joins TRBV5-4 and TRBJ1-6; D is possibly TRBD1 (5 bases). Germline CDR1 SGHNT, CDR2 YYREEE (reference sequence). V shed 0 bases and J shed 10 bases, with 20 bases lying between them. The CDR3 is made up of 17 amino acids. The variable domain in full, with the rest retrieved from reference TRBV5-4 and TRBJ1-6, is ETGVTQSPTHLIKTRGQQVTLRCSSQSGHNTVSWYQQALGQGPQFIFQYYREEENGRGNFPPRFSGLQFPNYSSELNVNALELDDSALYLCASSLGGGAKINSPLHFGNGTRLTVT.

The chain joins TRBV7-3 to TRBJ1-4; D gene ambiguous. Germline V gives CDR1 SGHTA, CDR2 FQGTGA. The CDR3 has 14 amino acids. Trimming cost V 2 bases and J 13 bases, with 17 bases left between them. DNA for the CDR3: TGTGCCAGCAGCTTAGGTGACATGCAGGCGCGACTGTTTTTT. Its protein product is CASSLGDMQARLFF.

This rearrangement joins TRBV14 to TRBJ2-7, with TRBD2 identical over 8 bases. The CDR3 extends over 13 amino acids. The V gene's germline CDR1 is SGHDN and CDR2 FVKESK. Trimming at V came to 2 bases and at J to 6 bases, leaving 3 bases not matched to a gene. In DNA, the CDR3 is TGTGCCAGCAGCCAAACCCTAGCGGGCGAGCAGTACTTC. Translated, it gives CASSQTLAGEQYF.

This rearrangement joins TRBV14 to TRBJ1-2; D may be TRBD1 (5 bases). V was cut by 0 bases and J by 7 bases, with 12 bases left in between. Per germline, CDR1 SGHDN and CDR2 FVKESK. CDR3 length: 14 amino acids. As DNA, the CDR3 is TGTGCCAGCAGCCAAGATCGGGGGGAGCGTGGCTACACCTTC. This gives the protein CASSQDRGERGYTF.

This clone was observed a few times. The chain combines TRBV13 with TRBJ2-3; D is unresolved. The germline gives CDR1 PRHDT, CDR2 FYEKMQ (reference sequence). The CDR3 spans 12 residues. Trimming stripped 3 bases from V and 6 bases from J, with 7 bases between. The CDR3 sequence: CASSFGRDTQYF. The CDR3 coding sequence is TGTGCCAGCAGCTTCGGCAGGGATACGCAGTATTTT.

The V call is TRBV4-2, the J call TRBJ2-3; 7 bases align to TRBD2. This CDR3 has 15 residues. V was clipped by 0 bases and J by 3 bases; unmatched bases: 3. Germline lookup yields CDR1 LGHNA and CDR2 YNFKEQ. This CDR3 is CASSQDRTRTDTQYF. DNA of the CDR3: TGTGCCAGCAGCCAAGATAGGACTAGAACAGATACGCAGTATTTT.

V usage is TRBV29-1 and J usage is TRBJ1-1; TRBD1 aligns across 9 bases. CDR1 and CDR2 from the germline V gene are SQVTM and ANQGSEA. This CDR3 has 12 residues. J gave up 4 bases and V 5 bases, and 2 bases lay outside the gene matches. CDR3 sequence: CSVMGQGTEAFF. In DNA, the CDR3 is TGCAGCGTTATGGGACAGGGCACTGAAGCTTTCTTT.

This clone was found once. The chain uses TRBV6-1 and TRBJ2-3; 8 bases line up with TRBD2. The germline V gene has CDR1 MNHNS and CDR2 SASEGT. V shed 4 bases, J shed 3 bases, and the junction held 6 bases outside the gene matches. CDR3 length: 15 amino acids. CDR3 in DNA: TGTGCCAGCAGTGGACCGGGACTAGGGACAGATACGCAGTATTTT. This sequence encodes CASSGPGLGTDTQYF.

The chain uses TRBV4-1 and TRBJ2-2; 11 bases fit TRBD2. The ends lost 4 bases at V and 7 bases at J; junction bases unmatched: 8. Germline CDR1 and CDR2: MGHRA and YSYEKL. There are 16 residues in the CDR3. This CDR3 is CASSRVAGGPIGELFF. The CDR3 nucleotides are TGCGCCAGCAGCCGAGTAGCGGGGGGGCCGATCGGGGAGCTGTTTTTT.

The chain carries TRBV10-1 and TRBJ2-3; D is uncertain. Trimming left V 4 bases short and J 4 bases short, with 6 bases between. This CDR3 contains 12 residues. CDR1 is WNHNN, CDR2 SYGVQD, per germline (reference sequence). The CDR3 coding sequence is TGCGCCAGCAGTGGTTCCGCAGATACGCAGTATTTT. Amino acids: CASSGSADTQYF.

This chain links TRBV27 with TRBJ1-2, with D hard to call. V lost 2 bases to trimming and J lost 0 bases, with 7 bases between them. CDR1 is MNHEY and CDR2 is SMNVEV in the germline V gene (reference sequence). The CDR3 has 14 amino acids. The CDR3 region has the DNA TGTGCCAGCAGTTTAAGCGGAACTAACTATGGCTACACCTTC. Its translation is CASSLSGTNYGYTF.

The chain links TRBV4-1 to TRBJ1-5, with 8 bases fitting TRBD1. The length of the CDR3 is 15 residues. From germline, CDR1 is MGHRA and CDR2 YSYEKL. Trimming took 3 bases from V and 3 from J; bases not matched to a gene: 4. The CDR3 DNA reads as TGCGCCAGCAGCCAGGCGGACAGGGACAATCAGCCCCAGCATTTT. It translates to CASSQADRDNQPQHF.

The genes are TRBV7-3 and TRBJ2-5; TRBD1 might be the D (6 bases). Per germline, CDR1 SGHTA and CDR2 FQGTGA. There are 15 residues in the CDR3. V dropped 8 bases and J dropped 2 bases, with 18 bases sitting between them. DNA of the CDR3: TGTGCCAGCTGCACCTGGACAGCCGAACAAGAGACCCAGTACTTC. It encodes CASCTWTAEQETQYF.

This sequence joins TRBV7-9 and TRBJ2-1, with 9 bases aligning to TRBD2. The germline V gene encodes CDR1 SEHNR and CDR2 FQNEAQ (reference sequence). The CDR3 spans 15 residues. V lost 3 bases to trimming and J lost 6 bases; unmatched junction nucleotides: 6. The CDR3: CASSFESSGINEQFF. The CDR3 DNA reads TGTGCCAGCAGCTTCGAATCTAGCGGGATCAATGAGCAGTTCTTC. The full variable domain, in which reference TRBV7-9 and TRBJ2-1 provide the parts outside the CDR3, is DTGVSQNPRHKITKRGQNVTFRCDPISEHNRLYWYRQTLGQGPEFLTYFQNEAQLEKSRLLSDRFSAERPKGSFSTLEIQRTEQGDSAMYLCASSFESSGINEQFFGPGTRLTVL.

This clone was observed a single time. The same CDR3 arises from other DNA sequences in this sample as well. This sequence joins TRBV27 and TRBJ2-3; D ambiguous. V was trimmed by 5 bases and J by 2 bases, leaving 5 bases between them. The CDR3 is 12 amino acids. Looked up from germline, CDR1 is MNHEY and CDR2 is SMNVEV (reference sequence). CDR3 bases: TGTGCCAGCAGTAGCTACACAGATACGCAGTATTTT. Translation gives CASSSYTDTQYF.

This clone appeared once. The genes are TRBV4-1 and TRBJ1-1, with 10 positions matching TRBD1. This CDR3 spans 16 amino acids. Germline CDR1 is MGHRA and CDR2 is YSYEKL. V lost 7 bases, J lost 0 bases, and 8 bases stayed unmatched. The CDR3 here is CASTRGQGIMNTEAFF. The DNA for the CDR3 is TGCGCCAGCACGAGGGGACAGGGGATCATGAACACTGAAGCTTTCTTT.

This chain uses TRBV11-2 with TRBJ2-1; D is perhaps TRBD1 (5 bases). The CDR3 contains 15 residues. Germline CDR1 SGHAT, CDR2 FQNNGV. The V gene lost 1 base and the J gene lost 4 bases, with 11 bases spanning the gap. The CDR3 bases are TGTGCCAGCAGCTTAGGCACAGGTACTTACAATGAGCAGTTCTTC. This gives the protein CASSLGTGTYNEQFF.

This clone showed up just a few times. The chain couples TRBV5-6 to TRBJ2-2, with TRBD2 identical over 10 bases. Per the germline V gene, CDR1 is SGHDT and CDR2 is YYEEEE. V gave up 4 bases and J gave up 6 bases; unmatched junction bases: 9. The CDR3 runs 16 residues. The DNA for the CDR3 is TGTGCCAGCAGCGATACCAATAGCGGGAGGCCCGGGGAGCTGTTTTTT. Its protein product is CASSDTNSGRPGELFF.

This rearrangement joins TRBV30 to TRBJ2-6, with D hard to call. Germline lookup yields CDR1 GTSNPN and CDR2 SVGIG (reference sequence). The V and J ends lost 5 bases and 3 bases respectively, with 5 bases between them. This CDR3 has 12 residues. The CDR3, as DNA: TGTGCCTGGTCGAGTGGGGCCAACGTCCTGACTTTC. Its translation: CAWSSGANVLTF.

The J gene is TRBJ2-5, the V gene TRBV7-9, with a weak D call TRBD2 (5 bases). This CDR3 comprises 14 residues. V was trimmed by 2 bases and J by 7 bases, leaving 14 bases between them. The germline CDR1 and CDR2 sequences are SEHNR and FQNEAQ (reference sequence). CDR3 sequence: CASSLPGSSGTQYF. The CDR3 region has the DNA TGTGCCAGCAGCTTACCGGGGTCCTCGGGGACCCAGTACTTC.

Note on this clone: The sample holds other DNA sequences that translate to the same CDR3. This rearrangement joins TRBV19 to TRBJ2-5; D is perhaps TRBD2 (5 bases). Trimming cost V 1 base and J 5 bases, with 5 bases left between them. This CDR3 has 12 residues. Germline loops: CDR1 LNHDA, CDR2 SQIVND (reference sequence). The CDR3 reads CASSIGGETQYF. For the CDR3, the DNA is TGTGCCAGTAGTATAGGCGGGGAGACCCAGTACTTC.

This sequence joins TRBV14 and TRBJ2-7; TRBD1 aligns across 7 bases. Trimming took 0 bases from V and 1 from J; bases not matched to a gene: 3. CDR3 size: 15 residues. From germline, CDR1 is SGHDN and CDR2 FVKESK. Here the CDR3 DNA reads TGTGCCAGCAGCCAAGAGACAGGGAGTTCCTACGAGCAGTACTTC. Amino acids: CASSQETGSSYEQYF.

The V and J genes are TRBV7-6 and TRBJ2-7, with 7 bases matching TRBD2. Germline values: CDR1 SGHVS, CDR2 FNYEAQ. The junction had 10 bases not matched to a gene; V was cut back by 2 bases and J by 6 bases. The CDR3 consists of 15 residues. The CDR3 spells CASSLYVGGRVEQYF. DNA for the CDR3: TGTGCCAGCAGCTTATATGTCGGTGGGAGGGTCGAGCAGTACTTC.

This clone was seen a handful of times. The rearrangement links TRBV30 to TRBJ2-3; D might be TRBD1 (5 bases). V was trimmed by 0 bases and J by 4 bases, leaving 8 bases between them. This CDR3 is built from 13 residues. The germline gives CDR1 GTSNPN, CDR2 SVGIG (reference sequence). The CDR3 coding sequence is TGTGCCTGGAGTGTACGCAGGGCAGATACGCAGTATTTT. Translation: CAWSVRRADTQYF.